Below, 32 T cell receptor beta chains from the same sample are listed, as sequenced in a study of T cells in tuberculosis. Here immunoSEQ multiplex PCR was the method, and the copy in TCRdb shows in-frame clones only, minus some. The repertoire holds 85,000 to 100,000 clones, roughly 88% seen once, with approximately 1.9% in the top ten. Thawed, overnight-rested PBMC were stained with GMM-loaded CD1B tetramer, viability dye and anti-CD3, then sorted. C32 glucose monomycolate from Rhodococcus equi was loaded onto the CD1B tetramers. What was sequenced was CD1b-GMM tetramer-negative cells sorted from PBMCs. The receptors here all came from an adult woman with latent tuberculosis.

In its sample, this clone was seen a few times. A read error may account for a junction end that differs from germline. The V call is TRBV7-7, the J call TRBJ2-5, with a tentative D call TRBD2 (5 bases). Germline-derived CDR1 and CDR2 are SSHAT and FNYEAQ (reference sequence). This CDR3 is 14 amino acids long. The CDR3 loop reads CASSRGLPGETQYF. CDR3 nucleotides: TGTGCTAGCAGCCGCGGGCTCCCCGGGGAGACCCAGTACTTC.

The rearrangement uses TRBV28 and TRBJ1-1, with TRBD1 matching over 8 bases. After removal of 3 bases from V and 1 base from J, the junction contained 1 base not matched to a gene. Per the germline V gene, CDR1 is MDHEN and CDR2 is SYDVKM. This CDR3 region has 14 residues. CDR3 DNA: TGTGCCAGCAGTTTCGGACAGGGGAACACTGAAGCTTTCTTT. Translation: CASSFGQGNTEAFF. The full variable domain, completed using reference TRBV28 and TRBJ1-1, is DVKVTQSSRYLVKRTGEKVFLECVQDMDHENMFWYRQDPGLGLRLIYFSYDVKMKEKGDIPEGYSVSREKKERFSLILESASTNQTSMYLCASSFGQGNTEAFFGQGTRLTVV.

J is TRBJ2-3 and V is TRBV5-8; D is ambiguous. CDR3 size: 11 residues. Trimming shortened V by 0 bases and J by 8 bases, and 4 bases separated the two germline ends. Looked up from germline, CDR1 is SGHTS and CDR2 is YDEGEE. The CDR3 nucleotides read TGTGCCAGCAGCTTGGGTCTTACGCAGTATTTT. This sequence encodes CASSLGLTQYF.

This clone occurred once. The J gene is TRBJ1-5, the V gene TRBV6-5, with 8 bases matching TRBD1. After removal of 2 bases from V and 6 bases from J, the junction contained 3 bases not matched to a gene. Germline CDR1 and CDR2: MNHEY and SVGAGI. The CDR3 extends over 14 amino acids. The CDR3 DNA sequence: TGTGCCAGCAGTTACGGACAGGGAGGTCAGCCCCAGCATTTT. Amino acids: CASSYGQGGQPQHF.

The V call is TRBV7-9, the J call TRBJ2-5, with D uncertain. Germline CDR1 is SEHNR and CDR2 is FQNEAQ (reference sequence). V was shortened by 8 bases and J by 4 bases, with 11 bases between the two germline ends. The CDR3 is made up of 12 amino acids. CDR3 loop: CASFVRRETQYF. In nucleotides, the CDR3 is TGTGCCAGCTTCGTTAGGAGAGAGACCCAGTACTTC.

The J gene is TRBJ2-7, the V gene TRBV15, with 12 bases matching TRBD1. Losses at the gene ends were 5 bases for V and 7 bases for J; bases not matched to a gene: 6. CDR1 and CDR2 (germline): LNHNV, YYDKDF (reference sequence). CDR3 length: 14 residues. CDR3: CATSLGQGAGEQYV. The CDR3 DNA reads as TGTGCCACCAGCCTGGGACAGGGGGCAGGGGAGCAGTACGTC.

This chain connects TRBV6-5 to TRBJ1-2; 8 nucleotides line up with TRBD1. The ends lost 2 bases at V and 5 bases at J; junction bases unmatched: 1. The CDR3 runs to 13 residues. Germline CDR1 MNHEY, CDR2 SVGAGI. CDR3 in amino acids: CASSYRTGYGYTF. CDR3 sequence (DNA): TGTGCCAGCAGTTACCGGACAGGGTATGGCTACACCTTC.

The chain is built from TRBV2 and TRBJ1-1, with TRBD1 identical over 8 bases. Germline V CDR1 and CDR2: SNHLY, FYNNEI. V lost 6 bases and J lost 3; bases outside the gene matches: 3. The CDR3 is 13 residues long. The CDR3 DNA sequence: TGTGCCAGCAGGCAACAGGGGGACACTGAAGCTTTCTTT. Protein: CASRQQGDTEAFF.

In DNA form, the CDR3 reads TGTGCCAGCAGCGTGGGGACAGCCACTCAAGAGACCCAGTACTTC. This encodes CASSVGTATQETQYF. This chain links TRBV9 with TRBJ2-5; 7 positions agree with TRBD1. Germline CDR1 reads SGDLS; CDR2 reads YYNGEE. With 2 bases clipped from V and 2 bases from J, the junction kept 6 bases outside the gene matches. The CDR3 length is 15 residues.

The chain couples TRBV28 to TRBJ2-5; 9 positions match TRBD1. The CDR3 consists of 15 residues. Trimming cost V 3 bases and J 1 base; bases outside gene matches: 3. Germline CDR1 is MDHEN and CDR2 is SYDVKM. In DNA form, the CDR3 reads TGTGCCAGCAGTTTGCAGACAGGGGGCCAAGAGACCCAGTACTTC. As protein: CASSLQTGGQETQYF.

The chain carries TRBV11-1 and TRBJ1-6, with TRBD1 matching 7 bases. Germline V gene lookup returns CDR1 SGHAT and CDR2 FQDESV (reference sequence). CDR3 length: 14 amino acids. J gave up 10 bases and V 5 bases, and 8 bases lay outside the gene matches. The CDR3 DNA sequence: TGTGCCAGCAGCAGGAGACAGGGAACCTCACCCCTCCACTTT. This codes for CASSRRQGTSPLHF. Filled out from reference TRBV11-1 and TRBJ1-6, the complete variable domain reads EAEVAQSPRYKITEKSQAVAFWCDPISGHATLYWYRQILGQGPELLVQFQDESVVDDSQLPKDRFSAERLKGVDSTLKIQPAELGDSAMYLCASSRRQGTSPLHFGNGTRLTVT.

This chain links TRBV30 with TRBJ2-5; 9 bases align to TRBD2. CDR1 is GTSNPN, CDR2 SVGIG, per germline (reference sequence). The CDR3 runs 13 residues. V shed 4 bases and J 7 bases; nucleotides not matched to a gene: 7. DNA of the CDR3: TGTGCCTGGACTAGCGGGGTTTGGGGGACCCAGTACTTC. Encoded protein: CAWTSGVWGTQYF.

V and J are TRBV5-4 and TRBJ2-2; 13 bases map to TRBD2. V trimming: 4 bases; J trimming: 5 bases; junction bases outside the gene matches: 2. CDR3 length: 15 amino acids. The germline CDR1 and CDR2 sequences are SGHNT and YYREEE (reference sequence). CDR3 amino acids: CASSPTSGGTGELFF. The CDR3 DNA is TGTGCCAGCAGCCCGACTAGCGGGGGGACCGGGGAGCTGTTTTTT.

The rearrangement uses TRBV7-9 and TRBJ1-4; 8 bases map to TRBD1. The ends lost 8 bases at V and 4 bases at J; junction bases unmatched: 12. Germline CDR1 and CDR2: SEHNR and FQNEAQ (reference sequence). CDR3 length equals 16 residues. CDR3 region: CASGGAGGGSNEKLFF. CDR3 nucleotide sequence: TGTGCCAGCGGCGGGGCAGGGGGCGGGAGTAATGAAAAACTGTTTTTT.

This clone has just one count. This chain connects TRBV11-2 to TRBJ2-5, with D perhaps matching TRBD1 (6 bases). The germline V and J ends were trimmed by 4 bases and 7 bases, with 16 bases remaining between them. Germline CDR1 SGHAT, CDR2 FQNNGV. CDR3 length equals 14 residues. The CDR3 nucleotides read TGTGCCAGCAGCTCAATACAGGGTCTCGGGACCCAGTACTTC. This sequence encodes CASSSIQGLGTQYF.

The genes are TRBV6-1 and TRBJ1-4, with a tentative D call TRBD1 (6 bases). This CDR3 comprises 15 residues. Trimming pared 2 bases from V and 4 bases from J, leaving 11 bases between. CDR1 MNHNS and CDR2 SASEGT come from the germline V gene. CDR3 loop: CASSEQGTSNEKLFF. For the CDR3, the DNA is TGTGCCAGCAGTGAACAGGGGACAAGTAATGAAAAACTGTTTTTT.

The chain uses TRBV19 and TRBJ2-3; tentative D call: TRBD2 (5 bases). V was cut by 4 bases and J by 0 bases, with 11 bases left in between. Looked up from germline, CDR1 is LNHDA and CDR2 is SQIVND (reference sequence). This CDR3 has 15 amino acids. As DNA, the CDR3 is TGTGCCAGTAGTACATTGGGGAGTAGCACAGATACGCAGTATTTT. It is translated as CASSTLGSSTDTQYF.

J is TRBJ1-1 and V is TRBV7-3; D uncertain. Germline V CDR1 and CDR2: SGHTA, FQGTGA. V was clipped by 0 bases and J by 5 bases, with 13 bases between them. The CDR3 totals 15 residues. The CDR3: CASSLTLGEGTEAFF. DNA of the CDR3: TGTGCCAGCAGCTTAACGTTGGGCGAGGGTACTGAAGCTTTCTTT.

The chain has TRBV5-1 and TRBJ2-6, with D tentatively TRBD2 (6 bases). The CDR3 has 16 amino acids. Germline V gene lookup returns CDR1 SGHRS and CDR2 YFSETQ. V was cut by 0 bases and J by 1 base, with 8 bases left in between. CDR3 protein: CASSLAGGSGANVLTF. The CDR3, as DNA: TGCGCCAGCAGCTTGGCCGGGGGATCTGGGGCCAACGTCCTGACTTTC.

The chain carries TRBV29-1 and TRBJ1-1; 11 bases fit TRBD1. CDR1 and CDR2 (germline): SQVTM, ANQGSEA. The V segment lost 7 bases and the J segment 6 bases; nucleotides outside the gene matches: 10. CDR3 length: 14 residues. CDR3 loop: CSGKGQGADPEAFF. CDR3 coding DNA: TGCAGCGGAAAAGGACAGGGGGCCGATCCTGAAGCTTTCTTT.

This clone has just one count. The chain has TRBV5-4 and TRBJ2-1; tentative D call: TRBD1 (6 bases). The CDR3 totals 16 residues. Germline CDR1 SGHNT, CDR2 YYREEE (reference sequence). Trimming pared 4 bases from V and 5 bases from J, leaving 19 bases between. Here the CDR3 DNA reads TGTGCCAGCAGCCCCGAGACAGGTTTCCGCGACAATGAGCAGTTCTTC. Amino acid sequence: CASSPETGFRDNEQFF.

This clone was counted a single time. The CDR3 is CASSAWGQDVGYTF. CDR3 DNA: TGTGCCAGCAGTGCGTGGGGACAGGATGTTGGCTACACCTTC. V and J are TRBV25-1 and TRBJ1-2; TRBD1 aligns across 8 bases. V trimming: 4 bases; J trimming: 7 bases; junction bases outside the gene matches: 8. From germline, CDR1 is MGHDK and CDR2 SYGVNS. This CDR3 comprises 14 residues.

DNA of the CDR3: TGTGCCAGTAGTATGAGGGACAATGAGCAGTTCTTC. This sequence encodes CASSMRDNEQFF. The V and J genes are TRBV19 and TRBJ2-1, with D maybe TRBD2 (5 bases). Germline V CDR1 and CDR2: LNHDA, SQIVND (reference sequence). This CDR3 is built from 12 residues. The V gene lost 3 bases and the J gene lost 5 bases, with 5 bases spanning the gap. Full variable domain (remainder filled in from reference TRBV19 and TRBJ2-1): DGGITQSPKYLFRKEGQNVTLSCEQNLNHDAMYWYRQDPGQGLRLIYYSQIVNDFQKGDIAEGYSVSREKKESFPLTVTSAQKNPTAFYLCASSMRDNEQFFGPGTRLTVL.

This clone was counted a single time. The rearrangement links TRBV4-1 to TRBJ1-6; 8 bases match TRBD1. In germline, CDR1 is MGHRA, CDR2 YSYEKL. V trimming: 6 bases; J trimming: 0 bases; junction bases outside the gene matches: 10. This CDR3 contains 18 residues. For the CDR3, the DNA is TGCGCCAGCAGGCAAAACCGCCAGGGGGCCTCCTATAATTCACCCCTCCACTTT. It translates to CASRQNRQGASYNSPLHF.

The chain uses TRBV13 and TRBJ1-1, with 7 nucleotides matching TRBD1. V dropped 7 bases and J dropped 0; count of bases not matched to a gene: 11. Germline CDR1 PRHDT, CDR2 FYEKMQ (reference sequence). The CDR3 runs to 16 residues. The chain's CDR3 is CASTTATGEVNTEAFF. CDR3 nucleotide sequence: TGTGCCAGCACGACTGCAACAGGGGAAGTGAACACTGAAGCTTTCTTT.

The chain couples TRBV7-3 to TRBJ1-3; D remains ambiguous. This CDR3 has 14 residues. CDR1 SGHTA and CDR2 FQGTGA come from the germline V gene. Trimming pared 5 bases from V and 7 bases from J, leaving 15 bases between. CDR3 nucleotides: TGTGCCAGCAGCCCTCGAGAATCAGCGAACACCATATATTTT. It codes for CASSPRESANTIYF.

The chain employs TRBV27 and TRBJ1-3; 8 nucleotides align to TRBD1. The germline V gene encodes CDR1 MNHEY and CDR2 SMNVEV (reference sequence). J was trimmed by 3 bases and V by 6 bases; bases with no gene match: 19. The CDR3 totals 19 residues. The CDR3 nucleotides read TGTGCCAGCAGCCCCCGGGGGACAGGCCCCCGCGGAGGTGGAAACACCATATATTTT. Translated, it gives CASSPRGTGPRGGGNTIYF.

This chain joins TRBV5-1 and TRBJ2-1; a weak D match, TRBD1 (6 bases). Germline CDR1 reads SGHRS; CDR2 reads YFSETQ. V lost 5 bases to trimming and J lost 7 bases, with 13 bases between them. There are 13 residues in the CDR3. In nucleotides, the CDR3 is TGCGCCAGCAGTTTATGGGGGCGAAATGAGCAGTTCTTC. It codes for CASSLWGRNEQFF.

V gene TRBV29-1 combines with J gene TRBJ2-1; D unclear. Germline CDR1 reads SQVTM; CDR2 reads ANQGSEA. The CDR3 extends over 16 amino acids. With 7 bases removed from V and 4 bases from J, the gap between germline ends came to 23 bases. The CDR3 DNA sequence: TGCAGCGCGAAAAGAAGGTCTCAGGATCTTTACAATGAGCAGTTCTTC. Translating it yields CSAKRRSQDLYNEQFF.

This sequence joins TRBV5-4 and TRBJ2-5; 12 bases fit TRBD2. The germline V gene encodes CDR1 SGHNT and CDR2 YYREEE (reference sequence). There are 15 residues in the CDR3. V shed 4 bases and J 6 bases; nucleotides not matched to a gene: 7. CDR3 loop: CASSDLAGGHKTQYF. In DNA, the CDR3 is TGTGCCAGCAGCGATCTAGCGGGGGGGCACAAGACCCAGTACTTC. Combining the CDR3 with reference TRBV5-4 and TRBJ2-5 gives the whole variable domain ETGVTQSPTHLIKTRGQQVTLRCSSQSGHNTVSWYQQALGQGPQFIFQYYREEENGRGNFPPRFSGLQFPNYSSELNVNALELDDSALYLCASSDLAGGHKTQYFGPGTRLLVL.

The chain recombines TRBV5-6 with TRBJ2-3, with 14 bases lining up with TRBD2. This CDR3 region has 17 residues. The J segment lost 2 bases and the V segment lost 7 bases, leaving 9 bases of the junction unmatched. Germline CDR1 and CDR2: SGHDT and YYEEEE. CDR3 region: CASGGLAGGDYTDTQYF. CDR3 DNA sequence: TGTGCCAGCGGCGGACTAGCGGGGGGAGATTACACAGATACGCAGTATTTT.

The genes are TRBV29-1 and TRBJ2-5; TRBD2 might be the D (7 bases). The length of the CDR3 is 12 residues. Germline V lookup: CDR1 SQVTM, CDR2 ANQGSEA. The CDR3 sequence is CTVGGRSQTQYF. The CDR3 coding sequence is TGCACGGTCGGGGGGCGCAGTCAGACCCAGTACTTC.